These T cell receptor beta chains were read from a single sample in a study of blood T cell repertoires in COVID-19. Method: immunoSEQ multiplex PCR; TCRdb's copy keeps in-frame clones and lacks some. The table records 60,000 to 85,000 clones, roughly nine tenths of them present only once. What was sequenced was peripheral blood. Receptor source: a man aged 45 to 65 with acute or convalescent COVID-19. Both conserved end residues are part of each CDR3. The D gene is left open where the match is weak. Not every row has a clone size; where given, it reads once, few, many or a size class.

D gene	clone size	J gene	V gene	CDR3 protein	CDR3 DNA
TRBD2	-	TRBJ2-1	TRBV7-3	CASSSAGTSGNNEQFF	TGTGCCAGCAGCTCAGCCGGGACTAGCGGGAACAATGAGCAGTTCTTC
TRBD2	-	TRBJ2-1	TRBV2	CASETSGPYNEQFF	TGTGCCAGCGAGACTAGCGGACCCTACAATGAGCAGTTCTTC
TRBD1	few	TRBJ2-5	TRBV7-8	CASSLSTGGGQETQYF	TGTGCCAGCAGCTTATCGACAGGGGGTGGCCAAGAGACCCAGTACTTC
TRBD2	-	TRBJ2-2	TRBV27	CASSLSPGAGGPGELFF	TGTGCCAGCAGTTTATCTCCCGGGGCGGGGGGGCCCGGGGAGCTGTTTTTT
-	-	TRBJ2-4	TRBV23-1	CASSRKRGRLAKNIQYF	TGCGCCAGCAGTAGAAAACGGGGGAGACTAGCCAAAAACATTCAGTACTTC
-	-	TRBJ1-4	TRBV21-1	CASSKAHRQNEKLFF	TGTGCCAGCAGCAAAGCGCACAGGCAAAATGAAAAACTGTTTTTT
-	-	TRBJ1-2	TRBV19	CASSILDRPTYGYTF	TGTGCCAGTAGTATCTTGGACAGACCGACCTATGGCTACACCTTC
-	once	TRBJ1-1	TRBV11-2	CASSTRVGLNTEAFF	TGTGCCAGCAGCACTAGGGTAGGGTTGAACACTGAAGCTTTCTTT
TRBD2	-	TRBJ2-5	TRBV19	CASSHRGGEETQYF	TGTGCCAGTAGCCACCGGGGAGGGGAGGAGACCCAGTACTTC
TRBD1	once	TRBJ1-1	TRBV6-5	CASSSGQVNTEAFF	TGTGCCAGCAGTTCGGGACAGGTGAACACTGAAGCTTTCTTT
-	-	TRBJ1-2	TRBV7-2	CASSSTQGNYGYTF	TGTGCCAGCAGCTCAACTCAGGGGAACTATGGCTACACCTTC
-	-	TRBJ2-2	TRBV5-6	CASSLAGSGTGELFF	TGTGCCAGCAGCTTGGCCGGGTCTGGCACCGGGGAGCTGTTTTTT
TRBD1	-	TRBJ2-4	TRBV9	CASSVGTAVEGNIQYF	TGTGCCAGCAGCGTTGGGACAGCTGTTGAGGGAAACATTCAGTACTTC
TRBD2	-	TRBJ2-5	TRBV7-6	CASSERLAGEETQYF	TGTGCCAGCAGCGAAAGACTAGCGGGAGAAGAGACCCAGTACTTC
TRBD1	-	TRBJ1-1	TRBV15	CATSRGGQGMNTEAFF	TGTGCCACCAGCAGAGGCGGACAGGGGATGAACACTGAAGCTTTCTTT
-	-	TRBJ1-1	TRBV15	CATSRKTGETEAFF	TGTGCCACCAGCAGGAAGACAGGAGAGACTGAAGCTTTCTTT
TRBD2	-	TRBJ2-3	TRBV24-1	CATSEGTSERTDTQYF	TGTGCCACCAGTGAAGGGACTAGCGAACGCACAGATACGCAGTATTTT
-	once	TRBJ2-2	TRBV9	CASSVAHTGELFF	TGTGCCAGCAGCGTAGCTCACACCGGGGAGCTGTTTTTT
-	-	TRBJ2-1	TRBV6-2/TRBV6-3	CASSWDRGTYNEQFF	TGTGCCAGCAGTTGGGATCGGGGTACCTACAATGAGCAGTTCTTC
-	-	TRBJ1-4	TRBV15	CATSRAGGEGEKLFF	TGTGCCACCAGCAGAGCGGGAGGGGAAGGTGAAAAACTGTTTTTT
-	once	TRBJ1-3	TRBV6-5	CASSYEGSSGNTIYF	TGTGCCAGCAGTTATGAGGGAAGCTCTGGAAACACCATATATTTT
-	-	TRBJ2-2	TRBV19	CASTKTWYTGELFF	TGTGCCAGTACCAAGACATGGTACACCGGGGAGCTGTTTTTT
-	-	TRBJ2-1	TRBV6-1	CATDFLQKQFF	TGTGCCACGGACTTTCTGCAGAAGCAGTTCTTC
TRBD1	-	TRBJ1-4	TRBV5-1	CASSPLRGDRGEATNEKLFF	TGCGCCAGCAGCCCCCTGAGGGGGGACAGGGGGGAAGCAACTAATGAAAAACTGTTTTTT
TRBD2	-	TRBJ2-4	TRBV4-3	CASSQEGATGAGGRGIQYF	TGCGCCAGCAGCCAAGAGGGGGCCACCGGAGCGGGGGGCCGAGGCATTCAGTACTTC
TRBD1	-	TRBJ2-1	TRBV19	CASRMGRRDSKQFF	TGTGCCAGTAGGATGGGACGCAGGGACAGTAAGCAGTTCTTC
-	-	TRBJ1-6	TRBV7-3	CASSSQGRGNSPLHF	TGTGCCAGCAGCTCGCAGGGTAGGGGTAATTCACCCCTCCACTTT
TRBD1	once	TRBJ2-5	TRBV19	CASSILTGGVETQYF	TGTGCCAGTAGTATCCTCACAGGGGGCGTGGAGACCCAGTACTTC
-	-	TRBJ2-3	TRBV19	CASSIRTGVLGTDTQYF	TGTGCCAGTAGTATTCGGACCGGGGTTTTGGGCACAGATACGCAGTATTTT
TRBD1	-	TRBJ1-5	TRBV30	CAWSFGQGNQPQHF	TGTGCCTGGAGCTTCGGACAGGGTAATCAGCCCCAGCATTTT
TRBD2	-	TRBJ2-1	TRBV4-2	CASSQASPLAGSSYNEQFF	TGTGCCAGCAGCCAAGCAAGCCCACTAGCGGGAAGCTCCTACAATGAGCAGTTCTTC
-	-	TRBJ1-2	TRBV12-2	CASRESPGQGPYTF	TGTGCAAGTCGCGAATCCCCGGGACAGGGCCCGTACACCTTC
-	once	TRBJ1-2	TRBV28	CASSLLTVPNYGYTF	TGTGCCAGCAGCTTACTAACAGTCCCTAACTATGGCTACACCTTC
TRBD2	-	TRBJ2-7	TRBV29-1	CSVDGLAEGSYEQYF	TGCAGCGTGGACGGACTAGCGGAGGGGTCCTACGAGCAGTACTTC
TRBD1	-	TRBJ2-3	TRBV6-6	CASRRQGVNSTDTQYF	TGTGCCAGCAGGAGACAGGGAGTAAACAGCACAGATACGCAGTATTTT
TRBD2	-	TRBJ2-7	TRBV6-6	CASSLRLAGLNEQYF	TGTGCCAGCAGTCTTCGACTAGCGGGACTGAACGAGCAGTACTTC
-	-	TRBJ2-7	TRBV21-1	CASSYRLLLYEQYF	TGTGCCAGCAGCTACCGACTGCTCTTGTACGAGCAGTACTTC
-	-	TRBJ2-2	TRBV7-9	CASSSYTGELFF	TGTGCCAGCAGCTCCTACACCGGGGAGCTGTTTTTT
-	-	TRBJ2-2	TRBV2	CASSVEVPNTGELFF	TGTGCCAGCAGTGTTGAGGTTCCGAACACCGGGGAGCTGTTTTTT
-	-	TRBJ1-1	TRBV18	CASSPPGGNTEAFF	TGTGCCAGCTCACCACCCGGTGGGAACACTGAAGCTTTCTTT
TRBD1	-	TRBJ2-1	TRBV7-6	CASSLSGQVSYNEQFF	TGTGCCAGCAGCTTATCAGGACAGGTTTCCTACAATGAGCAGTTCTTC
-	-	TRBJ2-7	TRBV3-1/TRBV3-2	CASSQPGPGVEQYF	TGTGCCAGCAGCCAACCGGGGCCGGGGGTCGAGCAGTACTTC
TRBD2	-	TRBJ2-1	TRBV4-2	CASSRGLAGGLVDSYNEQFF	TGTGCCAGCAGCCGCGGTCTAGCGGGAGGGCTTGTCGACTCCTACAATGAGCAGTTCTTC
-	-	TRBJ2-2	TRBV6-5	CASWGHNTGELFF	TGTGCCAGCTGGGGACATAACACCGGGGAGCTGTTTTTT
-	once	TRBJ1-3	TRBV7-2	CASSLERSSGNTIYF	TGTGCCAGCAGCTTAGAAAGGAGCTCTGGAAACACCATATATTTT
TRBD2	-	TRBJ2-1	TRBV11-3	CASSSRGGGGEQFF	TGTGCCAGCAGCTCCCGGGGGGGAGGTGGTGAGCAGTTCTTC
TRBD1	-	TRBJ1-4	TRBV7-9	CASSLWGTGGTRDEKLFF	TGTGCCAGCAGCTTATGGGGGACAGGGGGTACGCGCGATGAAAAACTGTTTTTT
-	-	TRBJ2-1	TRBV11-2	CASSRGWSSHNEQFF	TGTGCCAGCAGCCGGGGGTGGAGTTCCCACAATGAGCAGTTCTTC
TRBD1	-	TRBJ2-1	TRBV27	CASSLGTAYNEQFF	TGTGCCAGCAGTCTCGGGACAGCCTACAATGAGCAGTTCTTC
-	-	TRBJ2-7	TRBV7-2	CASSPGPYEQYF	TGTGCCAGCAGCCCTGGGCCCTACGAGCAGTACTTC
TRBD2	-	TRBJ2-2	TRBV9	CASSSHSSGGAPGELFF	TGTGCCAGCAGCTCTCACTCTAGCGGGGGGGCCCCCGGGGAGCTGTTTTTT
TRBD1	-	TRBJ1-2	TRBV24-1	CATSDPTGGVYGYTF	TGTGCCACCAGTGACCCGACAGGGGGCGTCTATGGCTACACCTTC
TRBD1	once	TRBJ2-3	TRBV7-8	CASSLARGQGDGGTSTDTQYF	TGTGCCAGCAGCTTAGCACGGGGACAGGGGGACGGGGGCACCTCCACAGATACGCAGTATTTT
-	-	TRBJ1-1	TRBV4-3	CASSYDRPTEAFF	TGCGCCAGCAGCTACGACAGGCCCACTGAAGCTTTCTTT
-	-	TRBJ1-3	TRBV2	CASSEARGGGNTIYF	TGTGCCAGCAGTGAAGCGCGGGGTGGTGGAAACACCATATATTTT
-	-	TRBJ1-1	TRBV12-3/TRBV12-4	CASLTGMNTEAFF	TGTGCCAGCCTTACAGGGATGAACACTGAAGCTTTCTTT
TRBD1	-	TRBJ1-6	TRBV9	CASSAGQGGSPLHF	TGTGCCAGCAGCGCGGGACAGGGGGGTTCACCCCTCCACTTT
-	few	TRBJ1-1	TRBV27	CASSARRHLNTEAFF	TGTGCCAGCAGTGCCCGGAGGCACTTGAACACTGAAGCTTTCTTT
-	-	TRBJ1-3	TRBV6-5	CASSYGAGSGNTIYF	TGTGCCAGCAGTTACGGGGCAGGATCTGGAAACACCATATATTTT
-	-	TRBJ2-2	TRBV19	CASTEYTGELFF	TGTGCCAGTACCGAGTACACCGGGGAGCTGTTTTTT